At least ten counts were recorded for the clone carrying this TCR beta chain. The antigen is unknown. TCRdb recomputed calls from the reads with MiXCR, one row per CDR3 protein. The sample has about 260,000 distinct CDR3 sequences; roughly 9% are singletons. This record belongs to a study of T cell repertoires in cytomegalovirus infection. Study at large: Indications of both CMV infection and matching HLA type were provided by public TCR beta signatures.

The germline gives CDR1 KGHDR, CDR2 SFDVKD. J was trimmed by 9 bases and V by 2 bases; bases with no gene match: 6. The CDR3 consists of 15 residues. Study conclusions and caveats: It was HLA-C-restricted CMV-specific TCR beta clonotypes that dominated the response ex vivo.

The receptor's source is a human donor in good health (CMV status not recorded). Some clones in this sample may be carry-over from other donors' samples. The chain uses TRBV24-1 and TRBJ2-1; 10 bases fit TRBD2. Sequenced material: PBMCs. CDR3: CATSDSGTSVGEQFF. The CDR3 coding sequence is TGTGCCACCAGTGATTCTGGGACTAGCGTGGGTGAGCAGTTCTTC.